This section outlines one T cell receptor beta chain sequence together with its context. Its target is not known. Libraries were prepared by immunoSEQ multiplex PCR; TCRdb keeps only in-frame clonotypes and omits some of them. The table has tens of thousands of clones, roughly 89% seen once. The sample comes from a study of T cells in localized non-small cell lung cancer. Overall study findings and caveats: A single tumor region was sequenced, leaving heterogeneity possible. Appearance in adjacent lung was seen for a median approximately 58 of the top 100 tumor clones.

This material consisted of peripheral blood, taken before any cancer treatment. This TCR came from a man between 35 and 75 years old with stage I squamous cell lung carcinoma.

The CDR3 region has the DNA TGTGCCAGCAGCTTGGACCTACCCTATTCACCCCTCCACTTT. Translated: CASSLDLPYSPLHF. V usage is TRBV7-8 and J usage is TRBJ1-6, with D uncertain. CDR1 and CDR2 (germline): SGHVS, FQNEAQ. This CDR3 contains 14 residues. V dropped 3 bases and J dropped 8 bases, with 11 bases sitting between them.